Presented here are 21 T cell receptor beta chains from one specimen sequenced in a study of T cells in Graves' hyperthyroidism and ophthalmopathy. The TCR beta CDR3 regions underwent amplification using RNA transcripts as the source. A first-round RT-PCR of the TCR CDR3 used the HTBI primer set. TCRdb re-called the multiplex PCR reads with MiXCR, one entry per CDR3 protein. This sample has about 540,000 distinct CDR3 sequences; 46% occur once, and the top ten carry around 7.7%. The sample taken for sequencing was peripheral blood or thyroid tissue (not recorded which). Every receptor here comes from a woman in her late teens or twenties with Graves' hyperthyroidism.

The gene calls are TRBV12-5 and TRBJ2-5; 7 positions match TRBD1. With 1 base clipped from V and 5 bases from J, the junction kept 7 bases outside the gene matches. The germline V gene encodes CDR1 LGHNT and CDR2 FRNRAP. The CDR3 totals 15 residues. In DNA, the CDR3 is TGTGCTAGTGGTTTGGCCTTAGACAGGGTCGAGACCCAGTACTTC. Translation gives CASGLALDRVETQYF.

As for this clonotype: This likely comes from a read error, as the CDR3 has no conserved phenylalanine or tryptophan at its end. No DNA is shown, since the ends of the CDR3 on it are uncertain; the CDR3 is the one TCRdb lists. V and J are TRBV7-9 and TRBJ1-3. CDR1 SEHNR and CDR2 FQNEAQ come from the germline V gene (reference sequence). The CDR3 length is 8 residues, termini included. The CDR3 protein is CASSPRLA.

This clonotype was counted at least ten times. CDR3 coding DNA: TGTGCCACCAGCGTGACAGAACTTGGAAACACCATATATTTT. Its translation is CATSVTELGNTIYF. The chain employs TRBV15 and TRBJ1-3, with a tentative D call TRBD1 (5 bases). CDR3 length equals 14 residues. CDR1 is LNHNV and CDR2 is YYDKDF in the germline V gene (reference sequence). The V end was cut by 5 bases, the J end by 3 bases, with 11 bases between.

This clonotype came up many times. This rearrangement joins TRBV6-6 to TRBJ2-7, with D uncertain. In germline, CDR1 is MNHNY, CDR2 SVGAGI (reference sequence). This CDR3 has 16 amino acids. Trimming took 0 bases from V and 0 from J, leaving 12 bases between them. The CDR3 sequence: CASSYSGRVSSYEQYF. DNA for the CDR3: TGTGCCAGCAGTTACTCTGGCAGAGTGAGCTCCTACGAGCAGTACTTC.

As DNA, the CDR3 is TGTGCCAGCAGTTTATTAAGAGGAGACTACGAGCAGTACTTC. Translation gives CASSLLRGDYEQYF. The V and J genes are TRBV28 and TRBJ2-7; no clear D gene. The germline V gene encodes CDR1 MDHEN and CDR2 SYDVKM. V was pared by 1 base and J by 3 bases, with 10 bases between. The CDR3 totals 14 residues.

The chain is built from TRBV7-9 and TRBJ2-7; possibly TRBD1 or TRBD2 for D (5 bases each). The germline V and J ends were trimmed by 0 bases and 2 bases, with 23 bases remaining between them. This CDR3 contains 19 residues. CDR1 and CDR2 (germline): SEHNR, FQNEAQ (reference sequence). In DNA, the CDR3 is TGTGCCAGCAGCTTAGCTGAGGCAGGGAGTAGCACTTATCCCTACGAGCAGTACTTC. Encoded protein: CASSLAEAGSSTYPYEQYF.

This clonotype was counted a few times. This clone may be a read error of a much larger clone one base away. The CDR3 carries no conserved terminal phenylalanine or tryptophan, so it likely arises from a read error. The chain employs TRBV2 and TRBJ1-1; the match to TRBD1 covers 9 bases. This CDR3 has 14 residues. Trimming removed 6 bases from V and 4 bases from J; junction bases left unmatched: 6. CDR1 is SNHLY, CDR2 FYNNEI, per germline. In nucleotides, the CDR3 is TGTGCCAGCAGGGGACAGGGCTCTCGCACTGAAGCTTTCCTT. Residues: CASRGQGSRTEAFL.

The chain recombines TRBV5-1 with TRBJ2-7; D is undetermined. This CDR3 is built from 14 residues. Germline V lookup: CDR1 SGHRS, CDR2 YFSETQ. The V and J ends lost 2 bases and 7 bases respectively, with 16 bases between them. The CDR3 loop reads CASSFRTDGNEQYF. As DNA, the CDR3 is TGCGCCAGCAGCTTCCGGACCGATGGCAATGAGCAGTACTTC.

The chain uses TRBV20-1 and TRBJ1-5; 7 nucleotides match TRBD1. The V gene end was trimmed by 0 bases and the J gene end by 11 bases; junction bases not matched to a gene: 10. This CDR3 spans 14 amino acids. Per the germline V gene, CDR1 is DFQATT and CDR2 is SNEGSKA (reference sequence). The chain's CDR3 is CSARDTGDWETQHF. In nucleotides, the CDR3 is TGCAGTGCTAGAGATACAGGGGACTGGGAGACCCAGCATTTT.

V gene TRBV7-9 combines with J gene TRBJ2-7, with D possibly TRBD1 on 6 matching bases. V was clipped by 5 bases and J by 4 bases, with 21 bases between them. The CDR3 is 16 residues long. CDR1 is SEHNR, CDR2 FQNEAQ, per germline (reference sequence). CDR3 nucleotides: TGTGCCAGCAGCCCACCCTCCGGGACACAGAAATACGAGCAGTACTTC. Translating it yields CASSPPSGTQKYEQYF.

The chain carries TRBV19 and TRBJ1-1; a possible D gene is TRBD1 (5 bases). The length of the CDR3 is 15 residues. Germline V lookup: CDR1 LNHDA, CDR2 SQIVND (reference sequence). V was cut by 5 bases and J by 1 base, with 14 bases left in between. CDR3 residues: CASSSRSGTNTEAFF. In nucleotides, the CDR3 is TGTGCCAGTAGTTCCAGGTCTGGGACGAACACTGAAGCTTTCTTT.

This clonotype was counted a single time. The chain recombines TRBV7-8 with TRBJ1-3; D is perhaps TRBD1 (5 bases). The CDR3 spans 15 residues. The germline V gene has CDR1 SGHVS and CDR2 FQNEAQ. V was pared by 4 bases and J by 3 bases, with 13 bases between. This CDR3 is CASSSEGAVGNTIYF. The CDR3 DNA sequence: TGTGCCAGCAGCTCGGAAGGGGCGGTTGGAAACACCATATATTTT.

This clonotype was counted many times. V is TRBV12-3 or TRBV12-4 and J is TRBJ1-4; 7 positions agree with TRBD1. The CDR3 has 15 amino acids. J gave up 8 bases and V 6 bases, and 12 bases lay outside the gene matches. The CDR3 region is CASSSGQSFSEKLFF. CDR3 bases: TGTGCCAGCAGCTCGGGACAGAGCTTTAGCGAAAAACTGTTTTTT.

This clonotype was observed a few times. The chain joins TRBV20-1 to TRBJ2-3; D is uncertain. Germline-derived CDR1 and CDR2 are DFQATT and SNEGSKA (reference sequence). The CDR3 consists of 10 residues. Trimming left V 4 bases short and J 2 bases short, with 1 base between. CDR3: CSANTDTQYF. CDR3 nucleotides: TGCAGTGCTAACACAGATACGCAGTATTTT.

This clonotype was seen ten or more times. V usage is TRBV5-1 and J usage is TRBJ1-3; 7 bases align to TRBD1. CDR3 length: 16 residues. V was clipped by 2 bases and J by 1 base; unmatched bases: 6. Germline lookup yields CDR1 SGHRS and CDR2 YFSETQ. The CDR3 coding sequence is TGCGCCAGCAGCTTAGTACAGGGGCCGTCTGGAAACACCATATATTTT. Its protein product is CASSLVQGPSGNTIYF. The whole variable domain, filled in from reference TRBV5-1 and TRBJ1-3, reads KAGVTQTPRYLIKTRGQQVTLSCSPISGHRSVSWYQQTPGQGLQFLFEYFSETQRNKGNFPGRFSGRQFSNSRSEMNVSTLELGDSALYLCASSLVQGPSGNTIYFGEGSWLTVV.

The chain uses TRBV20-1 and TRBJ1-5; 12 bases are a match to TRBD1. The CDR3 covers 15 residues. After removal of 6 bases from V and 6 bases from J, the junction contained 9 bases not matched to a gene. Germline V gene sequence: CDR1 DFQATT, CDR2 SNEGSKA (reference sequence). CDR3 in DNA: TGCAGTGCCAAAGGGACAGGGGGCGAAAGTCAGCCCCAGCATTTT. Protein sequence: CSAKGTGGESQPQHF.

A single count supports this clonotype. This chain connects TRBV9 to TRBJ1-2; D is unresolved. The germline gives CDR1 SGDLS, CDR2 YYNGEE. The length of the CDR3 is 14 residues. With 5 bases removed from V and 4 bases from J, the gap between germline ends came to 15 bases. CDR3: CASSASKGGYGYTF. For the CDR3, the DNA is TGTGCCAGCAGTGCTTCCAAGGGAGGCTATGGCTACACCTTC. Full variable domain (rest looked up from reference TRBV9 and TRBJ1-2): DSGVTQTPKHLITATGQRVTLRCSPRSGDLSVYWYQQSLDQGLQFLIQYYNGEERAKGNILERFSAQQFPDLHSELNLSSLELGDSALYFCASSASKGGYGYTFGSGTRLTVV.

This clonotype occurred a few times. V is TRBV4-1 and J is TRBJ2-7, with 12 bases aligning to TRBD2. This CDR3 region has 16 residues. With V trimmed by 8 bases and J by 3 bases, 11 bases remained unmatched. CDR1 and CDR2 from the germline V gene are MGHRA and YSYEKL. CDR3 sequence (DNA): TGCGCCAGCCGTCGGACTAGCGGGGACAAATACTACGAGCAGTACTTC. Its translation: CASRRTSGDKYYEQYF.

This sequence joins TRBV5-4 and TRBJ1-2; 9 bases match TRBD1. Germline V gene data show CDR1 as SGHNT and CDR2 as YYREEE (reference sequence). The CDR3 is made up of 15 amino acids. Losses at the gene ends were 1 base for V and 4 bases for J; bases not matched to a gene: 5. CDR3 DNA: TGTGCCAGCAGCTTGTTGGGACAGGGTAGCTATGGCTACACCTTC. It translates to CASSLLGQGSYGYTF.

This clonotype was recorded once. The V gene is TRBV20-1, the J gene TRBJ1-2, with D unresolved. Germline loops: CDR1 DFQATT, CDR2 SNEGSKA (reference sequence). This CDR3 contains 12 residues. Trimming removed 5 bases from V and 8 bases from J, with 15 bases in between. The CDR3 region is CSAERREVGYTF. CDR3 nucleotides: TGCAGTGCTGAGCGGCGGGAAGTGGGCTACACCTTC.

This clonotype was recorded at least ten times. The rearrangement uses TRBV2 and TRBJ2-2; 8 bases agree with TRBD2. This CDR3 is 15 amino acids long. With V trimmed by 9 bases and J by 4 bases, 10 bases remained unmatched. Germline CDR1 and CDR2: SNHLY and FYNNEI. This chain's CDR3 is CASRTASGPTGELFF. As DNA, the CDR3 is TGTGCCAGTCGGACGGCTAGCGGGCCCACCGGGGAGCTGTTTTTT.